The TCR beta chain under discussion was sequenced for a study of shared clonotypes between healthy human individuals. Sequenced by immunoSEQ multiplex PCR; TCRdb stores in-frame clones only, minus some. Of 110,000 or so clones listed, more than 65% were seen once; the top ten hold 24%. This CDR3 is built from 11 residues. V lost 4 bases and J lost 7, with 10 bases in between. The germline V gene encodes CDR1 DFQATT and CDR2 SNEGSKA (reference sequence). The table lists this clone with many counts. The chain couples TRBV20-1 to TRBJ1-1; maybe TRBD1 (6 bases). The sequencing sample was made of memory CD8+ T cells sorted from blood. Documented subset: CD45RO+ cells pooled with CCR7-negative TemRA cells. The receptor was derived from a woman in her thirties in good health. The CDR3 DNA is TGCAGTGCTACTCGGACAGATGAAGCTTTCTTT. It yields the protein CSATRTDEAFF.